The 15 T cell receptor beta chains given below trace back to one sample, sequenced in a study of cytomegalovirus exposure and HLA in healthy donors. PCR involved 60 Vbeta and 13 Jbeta primers. Here immunoSEQ multiplex PCR was the method, and the copy in TCRdb shows in-frame clones only, minus some. The sample consists of approximately 160,000 clones, roughly four fifths of them appearing once. The material sequenced was PBMCs. The receptors shown here come from a man in his thirties or forties in good health and CMV-seropositive.

This clone was seen a handful of times. The chain uses TRBV30 and TRBJ2-7; 10 bases map to TRBD1. The CDR3 runs 14 residues. CDR1 GTSNPN and CDR2 SVGIG come from the germline V gene (reference sequence). Trimming at V came to 4 bases and at J to 7 bases, leaving 10 bases not matched to a gene. In DNA, the CDR3 is TGTGCCTGGACCTCTGGGACAGGGGTCTGGGAGCAGTACTTC. This sequence encodes CAWTSGTGVWEQYF.

The chain combines TRBV2 with TRBJ2-1, with 9 positions matching TRBD2. Trimming took 7 bases from V and 0 from J; bases not matched to a gene: 10. The CDR3 covers 17 residues. The germline gives CDR1 SNHLY, CDR2 FYNNEI. The CDR3 spells CASTERGSGSSYNEQFF. The CDR3 nucleotides read TGTGCCAGCACCGAACGGGGTAGCGGGAGCTCCTACAATGAGCAGTTCTTC.

This rearrangement joins TRBV6-4 to TRBJ1-1; D might be TRBD1 (6 bases). This CDR3 is built from 14 residues. Per the germline V gene, CDR1 is MRHNA and CDR2 is SNTAGT. V gave up 4 bases and J gave up 8 bases, with 17 bases separating them. CDR3 in amino acids: CASSADPGVSEAFF. The CDR3 nucleotides read TGTGCCAGCAGTGCCGACCCAGGGGTTTCCGAAGCTTTCTTT.

CDR3 nucleotide sequence: TGTGCCAGCAGTGAACGGCAGGGCTCTGGAAACACCATATATTTT. Protein product: CASSERQGSGNTIYF. The rearrangement uses TRBV2 and TRBJ1-3; D is perhaps TRBD1 (5 bases). Germline assignment: CDR1 SNHLY and CDR2 FYNNEI. This CDR3 region has 15 residues. The V end was cut by 2 bases, the J end by 0 bases, with 8 bases between.

Points on this clone: The junction departs from the called germline gene at one end, perhaps through a read error. The V and J genes are TRBV4-1 and TRBJ2-3; 13 bases map to TRBD2. Germline V gives CDR1 MGHRA, CDR2 YSYEKL. CDR3 size: 17 residues. The CDR3 region is CAGSQGLAGVLRDTQYF. Here the CDR3 DNA reads TGCGCCGGCAGCCAAGGACTAGCGGGAGTCTTACGAGATACGCAGTATTTT.

This rearrangement joins TRBV7-2 to TRBJ2-1; 8 bases align to TRBD2. CDR1 is SGHTA, CDR2 FQGNSA, per germline. This CDR3 comprises 15 residues. V shed 1 base, J shed 9 bases, and the junction held 8 bases outside the gene matches. The CDR3 spells CASSLGLSGGVEQFF. The CDR3 bases are TGTGCCAGCAGCTTAGGTTTGTCGGGGGGGGTTGAGCAGTTCTTC.

The chain recombines TRBV19 with TRBJ1-1, with no clear D. Germline loops: CDR1 LNHDA, CDR2 SQIVND (reference sequence). This CDR3 spans 17 amino acids. V was trimmed by 3 bases and J by 3 bases, leaving 20 bases between them. CDR3 nucleotide sequence: TGTGCCAGTAGTATTTTGCTGACCTCAAGGAGGGACACTGAAGCTTTCTTT. This gives the protein CASSILLTSRRDTEAFF.

The V gene is TRBV28, the J gene TRBJ1-6, with D perhaps matching TRBD1 (5 bases). This CDR3 is built from 15 residues. Germline V lookup: CDR1 MDHEN, CDR2 SYDVKM. V lost 8 bases and J lost 5, with 16 bases in between. CDR3 sequence: CASLFLQGNNSPLHF. The CDR3 DNA reads TGTGCCAGCCTGTTTCTCCAGGGAAATAATTCACCCCTCCACTTT.

This clone was seen only once. The chain links TRBV15 to TRBJ1-4; D might be TRBD1 (5 bases). This CDR3 has 15 residues. V was shortened by 5 bases and J by 5 bases, with 15 bases between the two germline ends. From germline, CDR1 is LNHNV and CDR2 YYDKDF (reference sequence). The CDR3 DNA sequence: TGTGCCACCAGCGGCTCAGGGTCCCTGAATGAAAAACTGTTTTTT. Encoded protein: CATSGSGSLNEKLFF.

The gene calls are TRBV5-6 and TRBJ2-5; 14 bases align to TRBD2. The CDR3 runs 15 residues. Germline trimming cut 2 bases from V and 10 bases from J; bases unmatched to any gene: 7. The germline V gene has CDR1 SGHDT and CDR2 YYEEEE. CDR3 loop: CASSLDPGLAGDQYF. The CDR3 DNA reads TGTGCCAGCAGCTTAGATCCGGGACTAGCGGGAGACCAGTACTTC.

The rearrangement uses TRBV19 and TRBJ2-6; D possibly corresponds to TRBD1 (5 bases). Per germline, CDR1 LNHDA and CDR2 SQIVND (reference sequence). The germline V and J ends were trimmed by 3 bases and 2 bases, with 5 bases remaining between them. CDR3 length: 14 amino acids. The CDR3 is CASSMDTGANVLTF. In nucleotides, the CDR3 is TGTGCCAGTAGTATGGACACTGGGGCCAACGTCCTGACTTTC.

The chain employs TRBV7-9 and TRBJ2-3; 7 nucleotides agree with TRBD2. CDR3 length equals 13 residues. V trimming: 5 bases; J trimming: 4 bases; junction bases outside the gene matches: 3. Germline loops: CDR1 SEHNR, CDR2 FQNEAQ (reference sequence). The CDR3 nucleotides are TGTGCCAGCAGCGGGGGGGTCGCAGATACGCAGTATTTT. The encoded protein is CASSGGVADTQYF.

The genes are TRBV2 and TRBJ2-3; D ambiguous. This CDR3 is 11 amino acids long. Germline-derived CDR1 and CDR2 are SNHLY and FYNNEI. Trimming cost V 7 bases and J 4 bases, with 6 bases left between them. The CDR3 is CASTSPDTQYF. DNA of the CDR3: TGTGCCAGCACCTCCCCAGATACGCAGTATTTT.

V gene TRBV28 combines with J gene TRBJ1-5, with 8 bases fitting TRBD1. The CDR3 spans 15 residues. Germline CDR1 reads MDHEN; CDR2 reads SYDVKM. Germline trimming cut 6 bases from V and 9 bases from J; bases unmatched to any gene: 13. The CDR3 here is CASSRSGQVLRPQHF. Here the CDR3 DNA reads TGTGCCAGCAGCCGGTCGGGACAGGTCCTACGGCCCCAGCATTTT.

The chain has TRBV6-6 and TRBJ2-3; tentative D call: TRBD2 (6 bases). V was clipped by 8 bases and J by 2 bases, with 8 bases between them. This CDR3 comprises 12 residues. Germline V gene sequence: CDR1 MNHNY, CDR2 SVGAGI (reference sequence). CDR3 coding DNA: TGTGCCAGCTGGGAGGCCACAGATACGCAGTATTTT. Its protein is CASWEATDTQYF.